This T cell receptor (beta chain) appears in the sequencing data of a study of cytomegalovirus exposure and HLA in healthy donors. Regarding the study as a whole: There were about 160 TCR beta chains listed as cytomegalovirus-associated. A later analysis linked a missense DCLRE1C variant to TCR beta V- and J-gene trimming. Within an earlier analysis, most TCR beta V segments proved productive either about 87% or about 30% of the time.

Use of 60 Vbeta and 13 Jbeta primers characterized the PCR. Clones were sequenced by immunoSEQ multiplex PCR, and TCRdb holds only the in-frame ones, with some missing. The sample holds hundreds of thousands of clones, just over 75% seen once. To note about this clone: The antigen is undetermined.

Germline CDR1 and CDR2: SQVTM and ANQGSEA. Deletions cut 6 bases from V and 1 base from J, with 13 bases between. The CDR3 has 14 residues. The V gene is TRBV29-1, the J gene TRBJ2-1, with a weak D call TRBD2 (6 bases). Sequenced sample: PBMCs. The receptor's source is a woman aged 55 to 70 in good health and CMV-seropositive. CDR3 bases: TGCAGCGTCCGAGCGGGCCAATCCTACAATGAGCAGTTCTTC. Translating gives CSVRAGQSYNEQFF.